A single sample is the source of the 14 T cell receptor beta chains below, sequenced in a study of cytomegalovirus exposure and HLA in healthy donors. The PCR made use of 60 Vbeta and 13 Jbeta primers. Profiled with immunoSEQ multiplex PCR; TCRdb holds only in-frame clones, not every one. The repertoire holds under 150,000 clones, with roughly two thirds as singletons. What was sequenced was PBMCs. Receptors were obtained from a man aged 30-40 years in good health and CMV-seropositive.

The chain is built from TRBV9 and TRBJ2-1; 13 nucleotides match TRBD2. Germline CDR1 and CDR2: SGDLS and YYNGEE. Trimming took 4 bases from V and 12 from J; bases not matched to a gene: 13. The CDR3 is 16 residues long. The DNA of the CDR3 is TGTGCCAGCAGCTATGGACTAGCGGGAGACATGTATGTGCAGTTCTTC. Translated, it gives CASSYGLAGDMYVQFF.

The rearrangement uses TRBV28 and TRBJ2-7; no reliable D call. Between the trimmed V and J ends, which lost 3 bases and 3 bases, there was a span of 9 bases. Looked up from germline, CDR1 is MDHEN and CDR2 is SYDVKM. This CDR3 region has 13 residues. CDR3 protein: CASSLSWSYEQYF. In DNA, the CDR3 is TGTGCCAGCAGTTTGTCCTGGAGCTACGAGCAGTACTTC.

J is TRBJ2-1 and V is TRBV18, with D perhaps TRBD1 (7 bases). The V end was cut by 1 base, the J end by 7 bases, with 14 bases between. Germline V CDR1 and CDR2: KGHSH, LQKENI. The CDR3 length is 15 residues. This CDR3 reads CASSPRGTVRNEQFF. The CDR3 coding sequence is TGTGCCAGCTCACCACGCGGGACAGTGAGGAATGAGCAGTTCTTC.

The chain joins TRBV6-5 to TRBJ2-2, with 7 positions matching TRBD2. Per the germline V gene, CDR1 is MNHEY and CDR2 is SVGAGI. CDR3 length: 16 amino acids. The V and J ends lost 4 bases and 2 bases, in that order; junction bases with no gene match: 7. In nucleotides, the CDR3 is TGTGCCAGCAGTTGGCCTAGCGGAACCAACACCGGGGAGCTGTTTTTT. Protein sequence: CASSWPSGTNTGELFF.

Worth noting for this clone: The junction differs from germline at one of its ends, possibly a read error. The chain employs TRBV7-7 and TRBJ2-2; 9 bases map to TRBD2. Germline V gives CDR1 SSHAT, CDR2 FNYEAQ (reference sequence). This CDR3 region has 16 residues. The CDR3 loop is CASSLAGERGTGELFF. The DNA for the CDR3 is TGTGCTAGCAGCTTAGCGGGAGAAAGAGGCACCGGGGAGCTGTTTTTT.

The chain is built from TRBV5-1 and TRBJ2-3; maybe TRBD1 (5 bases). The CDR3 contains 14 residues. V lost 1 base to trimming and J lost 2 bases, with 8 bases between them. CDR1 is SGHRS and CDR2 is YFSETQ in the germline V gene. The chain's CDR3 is CASSLPRDTDTQYF. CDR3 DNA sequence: TGCGCCAGCAGCTTGCCCAGGGACACAGATACGCAGTATTTT.

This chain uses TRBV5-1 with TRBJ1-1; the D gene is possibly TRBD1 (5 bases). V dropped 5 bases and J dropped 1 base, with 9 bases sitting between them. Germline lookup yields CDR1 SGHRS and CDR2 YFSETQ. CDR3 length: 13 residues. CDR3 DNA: TGCGCCAGCAGATCAGACAGGAACACTGAAGCTTTCTTT. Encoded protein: CASRSDRNTEAFF.

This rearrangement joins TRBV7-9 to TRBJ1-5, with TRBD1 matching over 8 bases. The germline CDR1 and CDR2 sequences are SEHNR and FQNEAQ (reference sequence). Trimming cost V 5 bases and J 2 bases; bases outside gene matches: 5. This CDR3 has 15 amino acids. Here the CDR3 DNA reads TGTGCCAGCAGCGCAGGGGGCCGCGGCAATCAGCCCCAGCATTTT. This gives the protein CASSAGGRGNQPQHF. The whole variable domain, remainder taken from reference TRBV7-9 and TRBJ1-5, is DTGVSQNPRHKITKRGQNVTFRCDPISEHNRLYWYRQTLGQGPEFLTYFQNEAQLEKSRLLSDRFSAERPKGSFSTLEIQRTEQGDSAMYLCASSAGGRGNQPQHFGDGTRLSIL.

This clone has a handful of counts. The CDR3 DNA reads TGTGCCAGCAGCTTCGCGCAAACAGGGATTTGGGAGACCCAGTACTTC. The encoded protein is CASSFAQTGIWETQYF. The V call is TRBV7-2, the J call TRBJ2-5; D might be TRBD1 (6 bases). Trimming left V 3 bases short and J 5 bases short, with 19 bases between. CDR1 is SGHTA and CDR2 is FQGNSA in the germline V gene. CDR3 length: 16 amino acids. Supplemented by reference TRBV7-2 and TRBJ2-5, the full variable domain reads GAGVSQSPSNKVTEKGKDVELRCDPISGHTALYWYRQSLGQGLEFLIYFQGNSAPDKSGLPSDRFSAERTGGSVSTLTIQRTQQEDSAVYLCASSFAQTGIWETQYFGPGTRLLVL.

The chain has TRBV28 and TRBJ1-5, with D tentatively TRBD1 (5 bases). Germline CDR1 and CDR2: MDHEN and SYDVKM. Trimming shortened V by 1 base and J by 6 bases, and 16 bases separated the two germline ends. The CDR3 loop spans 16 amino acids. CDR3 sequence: CASSLLEGAGGQPQHF. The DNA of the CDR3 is TGTGCCAGCAGTTTATTGGAGGGCGCCGGGGGTCAGCCCCAGCATTTT.

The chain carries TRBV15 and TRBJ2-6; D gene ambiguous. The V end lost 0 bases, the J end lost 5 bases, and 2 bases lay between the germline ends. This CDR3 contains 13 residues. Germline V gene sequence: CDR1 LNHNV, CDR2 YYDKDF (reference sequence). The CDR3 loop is CATSRDRANVLTF. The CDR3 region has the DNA TGTGCCACCAGCAGAGACAGGGCCAACGTCCTGACTTTC. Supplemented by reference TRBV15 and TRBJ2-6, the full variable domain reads DAMVIQNPRYQVTQFGKPVTLSCSQTLNHNVMYWYQQKSSQAPKLLFHYYDKDFNNEADTPDNFQSRRPNTSFCFLDIRSPGLGDTAMYLCATSRDRANVLTFGAGSRLTVL.

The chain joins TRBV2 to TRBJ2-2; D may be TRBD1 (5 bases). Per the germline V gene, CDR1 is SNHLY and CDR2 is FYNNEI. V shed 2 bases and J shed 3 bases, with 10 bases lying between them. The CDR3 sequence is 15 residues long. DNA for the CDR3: TGTGCCAGCAGTGAATGGGGCAGATACACCGGGGAGCTGTTTTTT. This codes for CASSEWGRYTGELFF.

In DNA form, the CDR3 reads TGTGCCAGCAGCCCCACTAGCGGGTCCTACAATGAGCAGTTCTTC. It translates to CASSPTSGSYNEQFF. The chain joins TRBV7-2 to TRBJ2-1; 9 bases are a match to TRBD2. Germline values: CDR1 SGHTA, CDR2 FQGNSA. The J segment lost 1 base and the V segment lost 5 bases, leaving 3 bases of the junction unmatched. The CDR3 covers 15 residues.

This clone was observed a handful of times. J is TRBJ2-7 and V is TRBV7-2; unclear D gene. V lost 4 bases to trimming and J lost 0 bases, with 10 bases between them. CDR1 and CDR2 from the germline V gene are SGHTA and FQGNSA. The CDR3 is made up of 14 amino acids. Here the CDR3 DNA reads TGTGCCAGCAGCTCAGTTGGCAGCTCCTACGAGCAGTACTTC. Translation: CASSSVGSSYEQYF.